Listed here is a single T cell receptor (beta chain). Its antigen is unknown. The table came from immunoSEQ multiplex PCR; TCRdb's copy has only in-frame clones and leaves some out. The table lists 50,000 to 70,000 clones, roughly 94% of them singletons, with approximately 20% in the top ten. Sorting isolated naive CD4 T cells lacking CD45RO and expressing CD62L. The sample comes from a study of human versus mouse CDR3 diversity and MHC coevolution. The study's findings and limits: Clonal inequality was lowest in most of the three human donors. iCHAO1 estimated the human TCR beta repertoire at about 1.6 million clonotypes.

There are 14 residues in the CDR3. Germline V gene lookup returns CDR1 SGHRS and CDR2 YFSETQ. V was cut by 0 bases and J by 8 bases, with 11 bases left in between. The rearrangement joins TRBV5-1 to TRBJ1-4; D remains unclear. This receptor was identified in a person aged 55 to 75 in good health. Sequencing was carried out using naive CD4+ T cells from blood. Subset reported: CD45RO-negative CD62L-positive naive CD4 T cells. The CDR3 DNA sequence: TGCGCCAGCAGCTTGGATGCCCCGGGGGAAAAACTGTTTTTT. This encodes CASSLDAPGEKLFF.